The next 14 T cell receptor beta chains were all read from a single sample in a study of blood T cell repertoires in COVID-19. The repertoire was sequenced with immunoSEQ multiplex PCR; TCRdb's copy has only in-frame clones and lacks some. The table includes about 140,000 clones, roughly four fifths detected once. The sample comprised peripheral blood. All receptors come from a human donor in a cohort sampled during active COVID-19.

The chain couples TRBV27 to TRBJ2-7; maybe TRBD1 (5 bases). CDR1 and CDR2 from the germline V gene are MNHEY and SMNVEV (reference sequence). The CDR3 consists of 14 residues. V lost 10 bases and J 3 bases, leaving 19 bases between the germline ends. The CDR3 here is CAIPWQGSFYEQYF. For the CDR3, the DNA is TGTGCCATCCCGTGGCAGGGTAGTTTCTACGAGCAGTACTTC.

The table lists this clone with a few counts. The CDR3 bases are TGTGCCAGCAGCTTGGCGAGCACAGATACGCAGTATTTT. Translated: CASSLASTDTQYF. This chain links TRBV5-4 with TRBJ2-3, with D unclear. The CDR3 spans 13 residues. Germline-derived CDR1 and CDR2 are SGHNT and YYREEE (reference sequence). V lost 0 bases and J lost 0, with 2 bases in between.

V is TRBV19 and J is TRBJ2-1; 9 nucleotides match TRBD2. Losses at the gene ends were 7 bases for V and 2 bases for J; bases not matched to a gene: 6. In germline, CDR1 is LNHDA, CDR2 SQIVND (reference sequence). The CDR3 runs to 15 residues. CDR3 protein: CASTLSGGTYNEQFF. As DNA, the CDR3 is TGTGCCAGTACCCTGAGCGGGGGGACCTACAATGAGCAGTTCTTC.

The gene calls are TRBV7-8 and TRBJ2-1; D call uncertain. V was pared by 5 bases and J by 5 bases, with 4 bases between. Germline CDR1 and CDR2: SGHVS and FQNEAQ. This CDR3 has 11 residues. In DNA form, the CDR3 reads TGTGCCAGCAGCCCAGACAATGAGCAGTTCTTC. Its translation is CASSPDNEQFF.

CDR3 DNA: TGTGCCAGCAGCCAAGATCCCGGAGCCACAGATACGCAGTATTTT. Its protein is CASSQDPGATDTQYF. The chain couples TRBV3-1 (or the pseudogene TRBV3-2) to TRBJ2-3; D remains ambiguous. The length of the CDR3 is 15 residues. Looked up from germline, CDR1 is LGHDT and CDR2 is YNNKEL (reference sequence). Trimming left V 0 bases short and J 2 bases short, with 9 bases between.

The V call is TRBV6-5, the J call TRBJ2-1; TRBD2 matches at 15 bases. The germline V gene has CDR1 MNHEY and CDR2 SVGAGI. The CDR3 runs 15 residues. Germline trimming cut 4 bases from V and 11 bases from J; bases unmatched to any gene: 6. In DNA, the CDR3 is TGTGCCAGCAGTTCCGGACTAGCGGGGGGGCTTAAGCAGTTCTTC. Translation gives CASSSGLAGGLKQFF.

The chain joins TRBV18 to TRBJ1-6, with D uncertain. This CDR3 is built from 12 residues. Germline V CDR1 and CDR2: KGHSH, LQKENI. Trimming removed 5 bases at V and 7 bases at J, with 6 bases between. The CDR3 bases are TGTGCCAGCTCAAATTCAAATTCACCCCTCCACTTT. Amino acid sequence: CASSNSNSPLHF.

The chain joins TRBV3-1 (or the pseudogene TRBV3-2) to TRBJ2-7; 8 bases line up with TRBD2. The junction had 5 bases not matched to a gene; V was cut back by 1 base and J by 6 bases. The CDR3 has 14 residues. Germline CDR1 reads LGHDT; CDR2 reads YNNKEL (reference sequence). The CDR3 nucleotides are TGTGCCAGCAGCCAAGGATACAGCGGGGGCGAGCAGTACTTC. Its protein product is CASSQGYSGGEQYF.

V usage is TRBV6-6 and J usage is TRBJ2-6; 12 bases are a match to TRBD1. Trimming cost V 5 bases and J 4 bases; bases outside gene matches: 6. There are 17 residues in the CDR3. Germline V gives CDR1 MNHNY, CDR2 SVGAGI (reference sequence). CDR3 sequence: CASSPGQGAGGANVLTF. CDR3 coding DNA: TGTGCCAGCAGTCCGGGACAGGGGGCGGGAGGGGCCAACGTCCTGACTTTC.

The rearrangement links TRBV5-6 to TRBJ1-2, with a weak D call TRBD1 (5 bases). This CDR3 spans 13 amino acids. In germline, CDR1 is SGHDT, CDR2 YYEEEE. Deletions cut 0 bases from V and 7 bases from J, with 10 bases between. CDR3 residues: CASSLGRRAGYTF. The CDR3 nucleotides are TGTGCCAGCAGCTTGGGCCGCAGGGCTGGCTACACCTTC.

V usage is TRBV20-1 and J usage is TRBJ2-2; D unclear. Germline values: CDR1 DFQATT, CDR2 SNEGSKA (reference sequence). This CDR3 comprises 14 residues. V lost 3 bases and J 1 base, leaving 9 bases between the germline ends. CDR3 sequence (DNA): TGCAGTGCTAGTCGTTCCTTGAACACCGGGGAGCTGTTTTTT. Translation gives CSASRSLNTGELFF.

This clone was recorded once. J is TRBJ2-7 and V is TRBV10-1; no clear D. This CDR3 comprises 15 residues. Germline CDR1 WNHNN, CDR2 SYGVQD (reference sequence). Trimming left V 3 bases short and J 0 bases short, with 12 bases between. The CDR3 sequence is CASSEVGAASYEQYF. DNA of the CDR3: TGCGCCAGCAGTGAAGTAGGAGCAGCCTCCTACGAGCAGTACTTC.

The chain combines TRBV24-1 with TRBJ2-3; 7 bases agree with TRBD2. V shed 4 bases, J shed 2 bases, and the junction held 14 bases outside the gene matches. From germline, CDR1 is KGHDR and CDR2 SFDVKD. CDR3 length: 18 amino acids. CDR3 DNA sequence: TGTGCCACCAGTGACTCGATCGGGCTAGCGGTTCTCACAGATACGCAGTATTTT. Its translation: CATSDSIGLAVLTDTQYF.

This clone was counted only a few times. This chain links TRBV27 with TRBJ1-2; no firm D call. The germline gives CDR1 MNHEY, CDR2 SMNVEV (reference sequence). The ends were cut back, 0 bases at V and 7 bases at J, with 9 bases in the middle. The CDR3 has 13 residues. The CDR3 DNA sequence: TGTGCCAGCAGTTTATCCTCGGGAGGTGGCTACACCTTC. It is translated as CASSLSSGGGYTF.